This T cell receptor (beta chain) was sequenced during a study of CD8+CD57+ T cells in acquired aplastic anemia. Findings and caveats of the study: Patients and controls shared some 30 CD8+ CDR3 sequences, highly expressed in patients. With respect to CD8+ Simpson's diversity, patients and controls did not differ significantly.

Losses at the gene ends were 3 bases for V and 7 bases for J; bases not matched to a gene: 11. There are 15 residues in the CDR3. Germline loops: CDR1 DFQATT, CDR2 SNEGSKA (reference sequence). Patients chosen for sequencing had shown CD8+CD57+ cell expansion by flow cytometry. The blood sampling took place in patients who had so far received no therapy. TCR beta VDJ and CDR3 profiling used genomic DNA as template. TCRdb called the reads again in MiXCR, with one record for every CDR3 protein. The data show fewer than 85,000 distinct CDR3 sequences, roughly two thirds seen once. Points on this clonotype: Its antigen is not known.

This receptor was obtained from a human donor with aplastic anemia. The chain links TRBV20-1 to TRBJ2-1, with 8 positions matching TRBD1. The sequencing sample was made of sorted CD4+, CD8+, or CD8+CD57+ T cells (not recorded which) from PBMCs. This CDR3 reads CSASRLGTGLNEQFF. CDR3 DNA sequence: TGCAGTGCTAGCCGGCTTGGGACAGGACTAAATGAGCAGTTCTTC.